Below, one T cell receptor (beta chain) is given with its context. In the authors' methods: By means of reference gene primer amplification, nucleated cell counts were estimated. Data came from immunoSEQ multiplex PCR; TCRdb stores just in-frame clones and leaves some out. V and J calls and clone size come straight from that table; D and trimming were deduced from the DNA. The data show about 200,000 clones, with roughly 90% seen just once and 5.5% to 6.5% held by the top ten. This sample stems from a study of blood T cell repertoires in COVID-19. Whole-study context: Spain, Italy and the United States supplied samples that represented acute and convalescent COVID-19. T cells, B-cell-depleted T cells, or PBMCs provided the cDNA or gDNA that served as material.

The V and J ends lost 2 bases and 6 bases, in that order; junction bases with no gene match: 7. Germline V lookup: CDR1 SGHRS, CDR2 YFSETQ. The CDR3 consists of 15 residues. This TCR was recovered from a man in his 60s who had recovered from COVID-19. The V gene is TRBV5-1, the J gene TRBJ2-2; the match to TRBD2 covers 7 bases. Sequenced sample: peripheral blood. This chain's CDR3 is CASSLASGVPGELFF. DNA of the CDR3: TGCGCCAGCAGCTTAGCGAGCGGGGTGCCCGGGGAGCTGTTTTTT.